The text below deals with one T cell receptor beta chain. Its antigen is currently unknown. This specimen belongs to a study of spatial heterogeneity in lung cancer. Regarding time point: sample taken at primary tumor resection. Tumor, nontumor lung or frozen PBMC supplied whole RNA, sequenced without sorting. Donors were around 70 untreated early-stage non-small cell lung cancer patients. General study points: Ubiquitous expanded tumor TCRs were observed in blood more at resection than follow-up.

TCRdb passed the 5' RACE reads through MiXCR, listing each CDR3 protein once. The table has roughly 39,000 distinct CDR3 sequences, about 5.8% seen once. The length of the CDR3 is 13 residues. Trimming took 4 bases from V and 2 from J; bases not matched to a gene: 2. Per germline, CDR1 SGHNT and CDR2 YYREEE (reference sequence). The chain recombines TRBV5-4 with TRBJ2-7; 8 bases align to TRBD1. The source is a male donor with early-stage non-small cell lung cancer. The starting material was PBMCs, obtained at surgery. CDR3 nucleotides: TGTGCCAGCAGCCCGGACAGGGCCTACGAGCAGTACTTC. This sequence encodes CASSPDRAYEQYF.